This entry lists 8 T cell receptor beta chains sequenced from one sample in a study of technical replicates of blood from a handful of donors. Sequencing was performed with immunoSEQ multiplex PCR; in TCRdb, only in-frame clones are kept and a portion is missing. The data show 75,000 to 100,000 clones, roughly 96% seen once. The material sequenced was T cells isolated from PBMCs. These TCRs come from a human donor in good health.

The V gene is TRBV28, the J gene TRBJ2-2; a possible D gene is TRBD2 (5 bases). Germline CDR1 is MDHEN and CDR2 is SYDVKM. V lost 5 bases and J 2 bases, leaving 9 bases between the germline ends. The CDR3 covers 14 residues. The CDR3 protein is CASSLLVNTGELFF. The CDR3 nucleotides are TGTGCCAGCAGTCTACTAGTTAACACCGGGGAGCTGTTTTTT.

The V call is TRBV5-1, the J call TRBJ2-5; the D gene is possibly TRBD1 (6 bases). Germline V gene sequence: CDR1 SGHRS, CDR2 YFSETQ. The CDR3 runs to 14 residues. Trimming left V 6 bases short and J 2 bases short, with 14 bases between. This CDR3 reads CASIRDKGQETQYF. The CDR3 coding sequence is TGCGCCAGCATACGGGACAAAGGACAAGAGACCCAGTACTTC.

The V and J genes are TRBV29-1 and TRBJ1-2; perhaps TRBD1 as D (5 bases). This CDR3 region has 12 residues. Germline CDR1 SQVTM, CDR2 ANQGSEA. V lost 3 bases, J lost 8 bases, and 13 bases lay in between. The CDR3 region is CSVEDTFGGYTF. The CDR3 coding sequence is TGCAGCGTTGAGGACACCTTTGGCGGCTACACCTTC.

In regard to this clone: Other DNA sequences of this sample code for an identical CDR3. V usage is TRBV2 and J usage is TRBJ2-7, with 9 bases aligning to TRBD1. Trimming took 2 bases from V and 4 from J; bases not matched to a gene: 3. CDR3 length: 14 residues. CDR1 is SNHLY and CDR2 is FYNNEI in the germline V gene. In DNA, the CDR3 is TGTGCCAGCAGTGAATGGGGACAGGGTTACGAGCAGTACTTC. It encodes CASSEWGQGYEQYF.

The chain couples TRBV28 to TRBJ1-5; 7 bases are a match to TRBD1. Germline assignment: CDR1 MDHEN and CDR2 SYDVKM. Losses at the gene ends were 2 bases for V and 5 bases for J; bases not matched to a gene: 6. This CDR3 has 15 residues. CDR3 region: CASSLRQGGYQPQHF. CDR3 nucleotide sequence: TGTGCCAGCAGTTTAAGACAGGGAGGCTATCAGCCCCAGCATTTT.

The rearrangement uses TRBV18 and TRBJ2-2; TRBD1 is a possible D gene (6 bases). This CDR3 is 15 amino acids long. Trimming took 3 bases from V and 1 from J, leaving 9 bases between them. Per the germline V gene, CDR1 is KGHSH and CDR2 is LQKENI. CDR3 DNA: TGTGCCAGCTCACCGATAGGGGGGAACACCGGGGAGCTGTTTTTT. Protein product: CASSPIGGNTGELFF.

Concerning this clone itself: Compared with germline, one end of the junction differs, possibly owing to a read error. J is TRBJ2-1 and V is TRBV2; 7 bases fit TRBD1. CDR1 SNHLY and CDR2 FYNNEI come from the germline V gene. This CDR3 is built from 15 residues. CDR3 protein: CARRPIGTAYNEQFF. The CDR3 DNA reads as TGTGCCCGCAGGCCAATCGGGACAGCTTACAATGAGCAGTTCTTC. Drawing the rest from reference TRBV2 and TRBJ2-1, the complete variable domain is EPEVTQTPSHQVTQMGQEVILRCVPISNHLYFYWYRQILGQKVEFLVSFYNNEISEKSEIFDDQFSVERPDGSNFTLKIRSTKLEDSAMYFCARRPIGTAYNEQFFGPGTRLTVL.

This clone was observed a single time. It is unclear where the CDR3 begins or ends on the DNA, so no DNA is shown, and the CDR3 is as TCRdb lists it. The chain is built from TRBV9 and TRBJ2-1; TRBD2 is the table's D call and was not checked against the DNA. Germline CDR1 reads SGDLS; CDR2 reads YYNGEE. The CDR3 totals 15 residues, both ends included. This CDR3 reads CASSSSGLIYNEQFF.